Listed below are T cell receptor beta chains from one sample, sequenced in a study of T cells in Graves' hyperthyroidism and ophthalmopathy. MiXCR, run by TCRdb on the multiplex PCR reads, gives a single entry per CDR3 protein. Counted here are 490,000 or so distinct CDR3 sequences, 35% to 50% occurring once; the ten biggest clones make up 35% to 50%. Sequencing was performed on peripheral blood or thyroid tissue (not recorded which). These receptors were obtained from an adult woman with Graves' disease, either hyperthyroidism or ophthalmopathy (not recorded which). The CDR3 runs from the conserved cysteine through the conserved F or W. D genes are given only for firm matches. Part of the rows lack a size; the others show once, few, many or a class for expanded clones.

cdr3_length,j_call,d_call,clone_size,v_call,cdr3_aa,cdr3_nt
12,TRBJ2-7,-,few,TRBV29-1,CSVVYSSYEQYF,TGCAGCGTTGTTTACAGCTCCTACGAGCAGTACTTC
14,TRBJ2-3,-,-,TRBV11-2,CASRMGANTDTQYF,TGTGCCAGCAGAATGGGGGCTAACACAGATACGCAGTATTTT
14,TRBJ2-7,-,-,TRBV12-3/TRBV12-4,CASKHRVSSYEQYF,TGTGCCAGCAAGCACAGGGTTAGCTCCTACGAGCAGTACTTC
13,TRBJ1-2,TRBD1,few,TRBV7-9,CASQGTGDDGYTF,TGTGCCAGCCAAGGGACAGGGGACGATGGCTACACCTTC
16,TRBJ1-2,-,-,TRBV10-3,CAISESRTTEGYGYTF,TGTGCCATCAGTGAGTCAAGGACAACAGAGGGCTATGGCTACACCTTC
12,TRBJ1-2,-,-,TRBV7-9,CASSTEVYGYTF,TGTGCCAGCAGTACTGAGGTCTATGGCTACACCTTC
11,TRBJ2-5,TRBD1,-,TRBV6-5,CASSQGGPQYF,TGTGCCAGCAGTCAAGGGGGCCCCCAGTACTTC
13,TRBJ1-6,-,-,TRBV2,CASKRQNNSPLHF,TGTGCCAGCAAGAGGCAGAATAATTCACCCCTCCACTTT
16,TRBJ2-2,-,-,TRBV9,CASSSDSMGGSGELFF,TGTGCCAGCAGCTCCGACTCCATGGGGGGTTCCGGGGAGCTGTTTTTT
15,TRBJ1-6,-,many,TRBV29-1,CSVRTASSYNSPLHF,TGCAGCGTGAGGACCGCGAGCTCCTATAATTCACCCCTCCACTTT
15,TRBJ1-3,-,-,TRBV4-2,CASSQEAGVRNTIYF,TGTGCCAGCAGCCAAGAGGCCGGGGTGAGGAACACCATATATTTT
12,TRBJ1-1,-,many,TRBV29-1,CSVALGNTEAFF,TGCAGCGTTGCGTTGGGGAACACTGAAGCTTTCTTT
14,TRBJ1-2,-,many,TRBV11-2,CASSPSGTRLGYTF,TGTGCCAGCAGCCCCTCCGGGACCCGATTGGGCTACACCTTC
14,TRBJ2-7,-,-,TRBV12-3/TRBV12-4,CASSRKGSSYEQYF,TGTGCCAGCAGTCGGAAAGGGAGCTCCTACGAGCAGTACTTC
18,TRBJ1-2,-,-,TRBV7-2,CASSLLSGTAMGVYGYTF,TGTGCCAGCAGCCTACTGTCTGGGACTGCTATGGGCGTCTATGGCTACACCTTC
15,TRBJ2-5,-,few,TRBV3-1,CASSPRQAGGETQYF,TGTGCCAGCAGCCCCAGACAGGCGGGTGGTGAGACCCAGTACTTC
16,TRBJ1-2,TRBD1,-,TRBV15,CATSLGGRVLSSGHTF,TGTGCCACCAGCCTAGGGGGCAGAGTCCTTTCTTCTGGCCACACCTTC
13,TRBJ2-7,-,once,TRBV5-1,CASSVGHPLEQYF,TGCGCCAGCAGTGTTGGACACCCCTTGGAGCAGTACTTC
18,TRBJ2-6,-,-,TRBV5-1,CASSFPGTIGAGANVLTF,TGCGCCAGCAGCTTCCCCGGGACAATAGGGGCTGGGGCCAACGTCCTGACTTTC
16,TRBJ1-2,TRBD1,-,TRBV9,CASSVGISGTGFGYTF,TGTGCCAGCAGCGTAGGCATAAGCGGGACAGGGTTCGGCTACACCTTC